The 24 T cell receptor beta chains listed next were all sequenced from one sample in a study of cytomegalovirus exposure and HLA in healthy donors. Amplification used 60 Vbeta primers and 13 Jbeta primers. TCRdb keeps only in-frame clones here, not all; method: immunoSEQ multiplex PCR. The sample includes roughly 100,000 clones, around 84% of them seen just once. The source material was PBMCs. The source of these receptors is a man between 25 and 39 years old in good health and CMV-seronegative.

The chain couples TRBV27 to TRBJ2-3; 9 nucleotides line up with TRBD2. After removal of 6 bases from V and 4 bases from J, the junction contained 8 bases not matched to a gene. The CDR3 is 15 residues long. The germline gives CDR1 MNHEY, CDR2 SMNVEV (reference sequence). The CDR3 here is CASSKSGRTADTQYF. CDR3 DNA: TGTGCCAGCAGCAAGAGCGGGAGGACAGCAGATACGCAGTATTTT.

This sequence joins TRBV6-5 and TRBJ1-2, with D perhaps TRBD1 (5 bases). Trimming took off 4 bases at V and 3 bases at J, with 15 bases between the two ends. The CDR3 sequence is 15 residues long. Germline V gene sequence: CDR1 MNHEY, CDR2 SVGAGI. The CDR3 DNA reads TGTGCCAGCAGTTCTACAGGCGTAACGTACTATGGCTACACCTTC. This translates into CASSSTGVTYYGYTF.

The chain carries TRBV7-6 and TRBJ2-7; the match to TRBD1 covers 10 bases. J lost 2 bases, V lost 1 base, and 5 bases had no gene match. CDR1 SGHVS and CDR2 FNYEAQ come from the germline V gene. The CDR3 is made up of 16 amino acids. The CDR3 is CASSLVLTGGPYEQYF. The CDR3 coding sequence is TGTGCCAGCAGCTTAGTTTTGACAGGGGGCCCCTACGAGCAGTACTTC.

The rearrangement links TRBV7-6 to TRBJ1-5; tentative D call: TRBD1 (6 bases). Trimming left V 1 base short and J 3 bases short, with 10 bases between. CDR1 is SGHVS and CDR2 is FNYEAQ in the germline V gene. The CDR3 has 15 amino acids. The CDR3 reads CASSLGQAYNQPQHF. For the CDR3, the DNA is TGTGCCAGCAGCTTAGGACAGGCTTACAATCAGCCCCAGCATTTT.

The chain employs TRBV5-1 and TRBJ2-5, with 10 bases aligning to TRBD2. The CDR3 has 16 residues. CDR1 is SGHRS, CDR2 YFSETQ, per germline. V shed 0 bases, J shed 4 bases, and the junction held 6 bases outside the gene matches. The CDR3 sequence is CASSLVSGGAGETQYF. The CDR3 nucleotides are TGCGCCAGCAGCTTGGTCAGCGGGGGGGCCGGAGAGACCCAGTACTTC. The whole variable domain, filled in from reference TRBV5-1 and TRBJ2-5, reads KAGVTQTPRYLIKTRGQQVTLSCSPISGHRSVSWYQQTPGQGLQFLFEYFSETQRNKGNFPGRFSGRQFSNSRSEMNVSTLELGDSALYLCASSLVSGGAGETQYFGPGTRLLVL.

The V call is TRBV19, the J call TRBJ1-2, with 9 bases that match TRBD1. This CDR3 is 14 amino acids long. CDR1 and CDR2 from the germline V gene are LNHDA and SQIVND (reference sequence). V shed 3 bases, J shed 8 bases, and the junction held 7 bases outside the gene matches. The CDR3 spells CASSIAAGQGGYTF. CDR3 DNA sequence: TGTGCCAGTAGTATCGCGGCAGGACAGGGGGGCTACACCTTC.

J is TRBJ2-1 and V is TRBV28; 11 bases align to TRBD2. After removal of 5 bases from V and 0 bases from J, the junction contained 6 bases not matched to a gene. This CDR3 comprises 17 residues. CDR1 and CDR2 from the germline V gene are MDHEN and SYDVKM. CDR3 residues: CASSTPTSGNSYNEQFF. Written as DNA, the CDR3 is TGTGCCAGCAGTACCCCGACTAGCGGGAACTCCTACAATGAGCAGTTCTTC.

The chain carries TRBV9 and TRBJ2-5; 11 positions agree with TRBD2. Germline V gene lookup returns CDR1 SGDLS and CDR2 YYNGEE. The CDR3 length is 14 residues. J lost 4 bases, V lost 4 bases, and 3 bases had no gene match. This CDR3 reads CASSPGLAGETQYF. The CDR3 region has the DNA TGTGCCAGCAGCCCAGGACTAGCGGGAGAGACCCAGTACTTC.

This rearrangement joins TRBV5-1 to TRBJ2-1, with a weak D call TRBD2 (6 bases). V shed 4 bases and J shed 5 bases, with 13 bases lying between them. The CDR3 covers 14 residues. Germline CDR1 and CDR2: SGHRS and YFSETQ. The CDR3 spells CASSLRRGNNEQFF. The CDR3 region has the DNA TGCGCCAGCAGCCTGCGACGGGGGAACAATGAGCAGTTCTTC.

The V and J genes are TRBV6-5 and TRBJ2-7; TRBD2 is a possible D gene (5 bases). This CDR3 contains 16 residues. V was clipped by 0 bases and J by 2 bases, with 14 bases between them. From germline, CDR1 is MNHEY and CDR2 SVGAGI. CDR3 region: CASSYSGRGRAYEQYF. In nucleotides, the CDR3 is TGTGCCAGCAGTTACTCAGGACGGGGTAGGGCCTACGAGCAGTACTTC.

This sequence joins TRBV9 and TRBJ2-6; 10 nucleotides agree with TRBD1. CDR1 and CDR2 (germline): SGDLS, YYNGEE. This CDR3 contains 18 residues. Trimming at V came to 3 bases and at J to 2 bases, leaving 8 bases not matched to a gene. The chain's CDR3 is CASSEPTGGSPGANVLTF. CDR3 nucleotide sequence: TGTGCCAGCAGCGAACCGACAGGGGGCTCCCCTGGGGCCAACGTCCTGACTTTC.

The chain recombines TRBV19 with TRBJ2-1, with 10 bases matching TRBD2. This CDR3 has 14 amino acids. V trimming: 7 bases; J trimming: 5 bases; junction bases outside the gene matches: 5. Germline CDR1 LNHDA, CDR2 SQIVND (reference sequence). CDR3 sequence (DNA): TGTGCCAGTACAAGCGGGGGGGCGGACAATGAGCAGTTCTTC. Translated: CASTSGGADNEQFF.

V usage is TRBV9 and J usage is TRBJ2-2; 7 positions match TRBD1. Germline V gene data show CDR1 as SGDLS and CDR2 as YYNGEE. The CDR3 extends over 15 amino acids. Losses at the gene ends were 4 bases for V and 3 bases for J; bases not matched to a gene: 6. The CDR3 loop reads CASSPTTGHTGELFF. The DNA for the CDR3 is TGTGCCAGCAGCCCGACGACAGGGCACACCGGGGAGCTGTTTTTT.

V and J are TRBV30 and TRBJ1-1; D not certain. From germline, CDR1 is GTSNPN and CDR2 SVGIG (reference sequence). V lost 0 bases and J 0 bases, leaving 8 bases between the germline ends. CDR3 length equals 14 residues. The CDR3 bases are TGTGCCTGGAGTGTACAGAGCCTGAACACTGAAGCTTTCTTT. Encoded protein: CAWSVQSLNTEAFF. Combining the CDR3 with reference TRBV30 and TRBJ1-1 gives the whole variable domain SQTIHQWPATLVQPVGSPLSLECTVEGTSNPNLYWYRQAAGRGLQLLFYSVGIGQISSEVPQNLSASRPQDRQFILSSKKLLLSDSGFYLCAWSVQSLNTEAFFGQGTRLTVV.

This clone was seen once. This chain connects TRBV9 to TRBJ1-5, with D hard to call. Germline lookup yields CDR1 SGDLS and CDR2 YYNGEE. The CDR3 has 13 residues. V lost 0 bases to trimming and J lost 4 bases, with 5 bases between them. The CDR3: CASSVAGNQPQHF. The CDR3 nucleotides read TGTGCCAGCAGCGTAGCAGGAAATCAGCCCCAGCATTTT.

The CDR3 region is CASSLGASYSNQPQHF. CDR3 DNA sequence: TGTGCCAGCAGCTTGGGTGCGAGCTATAGCAATCAGCCCCAGCATTTT. The chain couples TRBV5-8 to TRBJ1-5; no clear D. V was trimmed by 0 bases and J by 0 bases, leaving 10 bases between them. Germline V gene lookup returns CDR1 SGHTS and CDR2 YDEGEE. This CDR3 has 16 residues.

The rearrangement uses TRBV28 and TRBJ2-7; D might be TRBD2 (6 bases). The germline gives CDR1 MDHEN, CDR2 SYDVKM. This CDR3 region has 13 residues. Trimming removed 5 bases from V and 4 bases from J, with 12 bases in between. The chain's CDR3 is CASSGMGGYEQYF. As DNA, the CDR3 is TGTGCCAGCAGTGGCATGGGGGGATACGAGCAGTACTTC.

This chain connects TRBV7-2 to TRBJ1-2; 12 nucleotides agree with TRBD1. The CDR3 covers 15 residues. Trimming cost V 5 bases and J 7 bases; bases outside gene matches: 8. Germline assignment: CDR1 SGHTA and CDR2 FQGNSA. CDR3 coding DNA: TGTGCCAGCAGCCAAAGTGGGACAGGGGGCAGTGGCTACACCTTC. Its protein product is CASSQSGTGGSGYTF.

This chain's CDR3 is CASSYSGGGNTEAFF. The CDR3 coding sequence is TGTGCCAGCAGTTACTCAGGGGGGGGGAACACTGAAGCTTTCTTT. V and J are TRBV6-5 and TRBJ1-1; TRBD1 might be the D (6 bases). In germline, CDR1 is MNHEY, CDR2 SVGAGI. V shed 0 bases and J shed 1 base, with 9 bases lying between them. This CDR3 region has 15 residues.

The genes are TRBV5-4 and TRBJ2-3, with 7 bases fitting TRBD2. V lost 9 bases and J lost 6; bases outside the gene matches: 7. Per germline, CDR1 SGHNT and CDR2 YYREEE (reference sequence). The CDR3 is 12 amino acids. In DNA, the CDR3 is TGTGCCACCCGGGCGGGGGAGGATACGCAGTATTTT. Its protein product is CATRAGEDTQYF.

The J gene is TRBJ1-2, the V gene TRBV9; D is possibly TRBD1 (5 bases). Trimming cost V 0 bases and J 2 bases, with 11 bases left between them. CDR3 length: 15 amino acids. Germline V gene lookup returns CDR1 SGDLS and CDR2 YYNGEE. The chain's CDR3 is CASSVDGASNYGYTF. DNA of the CDR3: TGTGCCAGCAGCGTAGATGGGGCGTCGAACTATGGCTACACCTTC.

This clone was counted between two and nine times. The CDR3 spells CASSSDSEETQYF. The CDR3 DNA is TGCGCCAGCAGCTCGGACAGTGAAGAGACCCAGTACTTC. This rearrangement joins TRBV4-1 to TRBJ2-5, with D perhaps matching TRBD1 (6 bases). The ends were cut back, 5 bases at V and 3 bases at J, with 10 bases in the middle. The CDR3 has 13 amino acids. Germline loops: CDR1 MGHRA, CDR2 YSYEKL.

The chain has TRBV19 and TRBJ1-5, with a tentative D call TRBD1 (6 bases). Deletions cut 7 bases from V and 7 bases from J, with 14 bases between. CDR1 is LNHDA, CDR2 SQIVND, per germline (reference sequence). The CDR3 runs 13 residues. The CDR3 protein is CASNPDRSQPQHF. DNA for the CDR3: TGTGCCAGTAACCCCGACAGGAGCCAGCCCCAGCATTTT.

V is TRBV7-9 and J is TRBJ1-1; D is unresolved. CDR3 length: 12 amino acids. With 3 bases removed from V and 5 bases from J, the gap between germline ends came to 7 bases. Germline lookup yields CDR1 SEHNR and CDR2 FQNEAQ (reference sequence). The chain's CDR3 is CASSFSGTEAFF. In nucleotides, the CDR3 is TGTGCCAGCAGCTTTTCGGGGACTGAAGCTTTCTTT.